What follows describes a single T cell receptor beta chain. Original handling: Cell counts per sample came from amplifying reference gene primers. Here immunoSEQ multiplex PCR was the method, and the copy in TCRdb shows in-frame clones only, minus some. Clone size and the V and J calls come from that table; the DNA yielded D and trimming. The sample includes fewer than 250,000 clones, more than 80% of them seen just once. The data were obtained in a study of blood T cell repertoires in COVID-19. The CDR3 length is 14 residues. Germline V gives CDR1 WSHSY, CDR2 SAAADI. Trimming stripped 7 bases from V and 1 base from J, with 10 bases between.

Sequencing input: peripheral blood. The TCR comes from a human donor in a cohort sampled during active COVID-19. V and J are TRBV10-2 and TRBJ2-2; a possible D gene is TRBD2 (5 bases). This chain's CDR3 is CASTLAGNTGELFF. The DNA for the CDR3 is TGCGCCAGCACATTGGCGGGGAACACCGGGGAGCTGTTTTTT.